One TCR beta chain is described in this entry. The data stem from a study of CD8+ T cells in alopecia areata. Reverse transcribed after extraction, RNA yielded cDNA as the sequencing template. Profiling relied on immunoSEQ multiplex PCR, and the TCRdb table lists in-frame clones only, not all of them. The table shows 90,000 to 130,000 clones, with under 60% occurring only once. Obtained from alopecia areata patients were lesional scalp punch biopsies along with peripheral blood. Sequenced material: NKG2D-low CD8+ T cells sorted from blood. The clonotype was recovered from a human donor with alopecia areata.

The chain's CDR3 is CASSYPGTGNEQFF. The CDR3 nucleotides read TGTGCCAGCAGTTACCCCGGGACAGGCAATGAGCAGTTCTTC. The V call is TRBV6-5, the J call TRBJ2-1, with 8 positions matching TRBD1. CDR1 and CDR2 (germline): MNHEY, SVGAGI. The CDR3 length is 14 residues. Trimming at V came to 2 bases and at J to 6 bases, leaving 3 bases not matched to a gene.